This record looks at one T cell receptor (beta chain) sequence and its context. What it binds is unknown. CDR3 length equals 16 residues. The germline V and J ends were trimmed by 1 base and 3 bases, with 15 bases remaining between them. CDR1 LNHDA and CDR2 SQIVND come from the germline V gene (reference sequence). An Oncomine TCR Beta short-read assay was used to sequence the DNA from cultured CD4+ T cells. TCRdb independently ran MiXCR on the PCR reads; one entry per CDR3 protein. The sample gives under 20,000 distinct CDR3 sequences, less than 35% of which show up once; more than 15% is in the top ten. The treatment was: approximately 9-day PBMC culture with coronavirus spike peptide pools or control peptides (ViraFEST assay). Antigen-specific T cells were expanded with peptide pools by ViraFEST, and TCRs were then sequenced. Scientists separated out CD4+ T cells through negative selection following 10 days in culture.

The sample is drawn from a study of vaccination and CD4 T cells after COVID-19. The wider study: Post-vaccine specimens were obtained a median 72 days after dose two (range 14 to 241).

This sequence joins TRBV19 and TRBJ1-1, with D possibly TRBD1 on 6 matching bases. Sequenced: cultured CD4+ T cells from blood. The receptor was isolated from a human donor with COVID-19. This chain's CDR3 is CASSIGAGRGDTEAFF. In DNA, the CDR3 is TGTGCCAGTAGTATAGGGGCTGGCAGGGGAGACACTGAAGCTTTCTTT.